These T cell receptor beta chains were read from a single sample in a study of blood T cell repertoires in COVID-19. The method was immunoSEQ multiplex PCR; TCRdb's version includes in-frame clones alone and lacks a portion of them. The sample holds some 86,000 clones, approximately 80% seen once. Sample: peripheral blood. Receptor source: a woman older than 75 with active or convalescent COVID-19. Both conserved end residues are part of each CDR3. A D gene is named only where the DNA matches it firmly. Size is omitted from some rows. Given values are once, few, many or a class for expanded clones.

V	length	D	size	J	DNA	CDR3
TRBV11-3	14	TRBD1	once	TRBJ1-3	TGTGCCAGCAGCCCAGGGGACAGAGGAAACACCATATATTTT	CASSPGDRGNTIYF
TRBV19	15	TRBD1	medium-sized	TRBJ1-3	TGTGCCAGTAGGCCGACAGGGATCTCTGGAAACACCATATATTTT	CASRPTGISGNTIYF
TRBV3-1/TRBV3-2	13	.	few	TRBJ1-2	TGTGCCAGCAGCCACAGGGGTAACTATGGCTACACCTTC	CASSHRGNYGYTF
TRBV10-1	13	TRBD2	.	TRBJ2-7	TGCGCCAGTTCTAGCGGGTATACCTACGAGCAGTACTTC	CASSSGYTYEQYF
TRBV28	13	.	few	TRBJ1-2	TGTGCCAGCAGCCAACGGGGGATTCGGGGCTACACCTTC	CASSQRGIRGYTF
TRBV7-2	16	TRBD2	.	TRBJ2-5	TGTGCCAGCAGTCCTCCGGGACTAGCGGTCCAGGAGACCCAGTACTTC	CASSPPGLAVQETQYF
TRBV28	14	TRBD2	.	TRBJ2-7	TGTGCCAGCAGTAAATGGGGGGGATTCTACGAGCAGTACTTC	CASSKWGGFYEQYF
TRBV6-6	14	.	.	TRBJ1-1	TGTGCCAGCAGTTACTCGGCAGGGCCCACTGAAGCTTTCTTT	CASSYSAGPTEAFF
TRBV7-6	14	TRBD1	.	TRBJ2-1	TGTGCCAGCAGCTCCTGGACAGGAGCCAATGAGCAGTTCTTC	CASSSWTGANEQFF
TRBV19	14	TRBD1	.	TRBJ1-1	TGTGCCAGTAGCAAGGGACAGCTGAACACTGAAGCTTTCTTT	CASSKGQLNTEAFF
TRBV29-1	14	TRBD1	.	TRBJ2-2	TGCAGCGTTGGGCCAGGGACAGATACCGGGGAGCTGTTTTTT	CSVGPGTDTGELFF
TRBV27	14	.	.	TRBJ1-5	TGTGCCAGCAGTTTACAGTTAGCGGGTCAGCCCCAGCATTTT	CASSLQLAGQPQHF
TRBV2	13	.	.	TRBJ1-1	TGTGCCAGCACGGGGGGCTTGTACACTGAAGCTTTCTTT	CASTGGLYTEAFF
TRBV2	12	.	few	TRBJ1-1	TGTGCCAGCACTAGCGGACACTTTGAAGCTTTCTTT	CASTSGHFEAFF
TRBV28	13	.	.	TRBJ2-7	TGTGCCAGCAGAGCGGCCGGGGCCTACGAGCAGTACTTC	CASRAAGAYEQYF
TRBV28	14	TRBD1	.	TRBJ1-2	TGTGCCAGCAGGACAGGGAGTAGGGACTATGGCTACACCTTC	CASRTGSRDYGYTF
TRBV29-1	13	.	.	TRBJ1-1	TGCAGCGTTGAGGCAGCACAGGGCACTGAAGCTTTCTTT	CSVEAAQGTEAFF
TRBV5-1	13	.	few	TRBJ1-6	TGCGCCAGCAGCCCGGAGGGGAATTCACCCCTCCACTTT	CASSPEGNSPLHF
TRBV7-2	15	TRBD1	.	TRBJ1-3	TGTGCCAGCAGCCAGTTACGGACAGGGGGAAACACCATATATTTT	CASSQLRTGGNTIYF
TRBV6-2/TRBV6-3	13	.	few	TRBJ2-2	TGTGCCAGCAGTTCCGGAGTGACCTGGGAGCTGTTTTTT	CASSSGVTWELFF
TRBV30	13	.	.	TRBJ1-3	TGTGCCTGGGGGGAGAACTCTGGAAACACCATATATTTT	CAWGENSGNTIYF
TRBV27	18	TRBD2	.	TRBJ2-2	TGTGCCAGCAGACCCACCGGGACTAGCGGGGGGAACACCGGGGAGCTGTTTTTT	CASRPTGTSGGNTGELFF
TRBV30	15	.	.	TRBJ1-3	TGTGCCTGGAGCCGGGATTCCGTGAGTGGAAACACCATATATTTT	CAWSRDSVSGNTIYF
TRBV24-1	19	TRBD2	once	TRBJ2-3	TGTGCCACCAGTGACCCGAGCCCCCGACTAGCGGGGCCCACAGATACGCAGTATTTT	CATSDPSPRLAGPTDTQYF
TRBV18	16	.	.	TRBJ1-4	TGTGCCAGCTCACCAAGGACACCGGCAACTAATGAAAAACTGTTTTTT	CASSPRTPATNEKLFF
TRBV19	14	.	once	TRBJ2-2	TGTGCCAGTAGTGAACGGACACCCACCGGGGAGCTGTTTTTT	CASSERTPTGELFF
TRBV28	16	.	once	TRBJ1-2	TGTGCCAGCAGTTTACGGTGGCGGGATCTGAGCTATGGCTACACCTTC	CASSLRWRDLSYGYTF
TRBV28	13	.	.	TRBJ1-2	TGTGCCAGCAGGTCCGTGGTGACAGGCGGCTACACCTTC	CASRSVVTGGYTF
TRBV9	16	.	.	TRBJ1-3	TGTGCCAGCAGCGTAGATCCGGGGGACTCTGGAAACACCATATATTTT	CASSVDPGDSGNTIYF
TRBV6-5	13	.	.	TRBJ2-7	TGTGCCAGCACCCGACCACAGGACTACGAGCAGTACTTC	CASTRPQDYEQYF
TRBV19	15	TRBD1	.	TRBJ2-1	TGTGCCACGCAGGGCGGGACAGGGGGCTTCAATGAGCAGTTCTTC	CATQGGTGGFNEQFF
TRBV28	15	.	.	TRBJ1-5	TGTGCCACCTTTCACAGGGCTCGAGGGGGTCAGCCCCAGCATTTT	CATFHRARGGQPQHF
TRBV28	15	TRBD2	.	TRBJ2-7	TGTGCCAGCAGTTGGAATAGCGGGCCAAACTACGAGCAGTACTTC	CASSWNSGPNYEQYF
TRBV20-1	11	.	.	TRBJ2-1	TGCAGTCCTTTGACAGGCAATGAGCAGTTCTTC	CSPLTGNEQFF
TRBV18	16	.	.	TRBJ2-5	TGTGCCAGCTCACCAGGGTTACTAGCTGAGCAAGAGACCCAGTACTTC	CASSPGLLAEQETQYF